Each of the 19 T cell receptor beta chains below was sequenced from the same sample in a study of T cells of healthy individuals. TCRdb re-derived calls from the 5' RACE reads in MiXCR, one entry per CDR3 protein. Of tens of thousands of distinct CDR3 sequences in the sample, more than 5% were seen once. These receptors all come from a female donor in good health.

In its sample, this clonotype was seen many times. The rearrangement uses TRBV25-1 and TRBJ2-7; 7 bases match TRBD1. The CDR3 covers 13 residues. V lost 6 bases to trimming and J lost 2 bases; unmatched junction nucleotides: 4. CDR1 is MGHDK and CDR2 is SYGVNS in the germline V gene. CDR3 sequence: CASSRTGAYEQYF. In DNA, the CDR3 is TGTGCCAGCAGCCGTACAGGGGCCTACGAGCAGTACTTC.

In this sample, this clonotype turned up many times. The chain links TRBV7-2 to TRBJ2-5, with 7 bases lining up with TRBD1. Trimming cost V 3 bases and J 5 bases; bases outside gene matches: 15. The CDR3 is 17 amino acids. Germline CDR1 is SGHTA and CDR2 is FQGNSA. The CDR3 reads CASSFGKNRGIGETQYF. The CDR3, as DNA: TGTGCCAGCAGCTTCGGGAAAAACAGGGGTATTGGGGAGACCCAGTACTTC.

This chain uses TRBV4-3 with TRBJ1-1, with D uncertain. The CDR3 is 13 amino acids. Germline loops: CDR1 LGHNA, CDR2 YSLEER. The germline V and J ends were trimmed by 0 bases and 4 bases, with 6 bases remaining between them. CDR3 residues: CASSQEFSTEAFF. Here the CDR3 DNA reads TGCGCCAGCAGCCAAGAGTTCTCCACTGAAGCTTTCTTT.

This clonotype was seen a few times. V gene TRBV6-6 combines with J gene TRBJ1-4; D gene unclear. In germline, CDR1 is MNHNY, CDR2 SVGAGI (reference sequence). V dropped 7 bases and J dropped 6 bases, with 15 bases sitting between them. The CDR3 sequence is 14 residues long. For the CDR3, the DNA is TGTGCCAGCACCATCGGACTTGTTGATGAAAAACTGTTTTTT. Translation gives CASTIGLVDEKLFF.

This clonotype was seen at least ten times. V and J are TRBV6-2 or TRBV6-3 and TRBJ2-1; 7 positions match TRBD1. Germline CDR1 is MNHEY and CDR2 is SVGEGT. Losses at the gene ends were 4 bases for V and 7 bases for J; bases not matched to a gene: 10. This CDR3 contains 15 residues. The CDR3 protein is CASSSDRMPSNEQFF. Written as DNA, the CDR3 is TGTGCCAGCAGTTCGGACAGGATGCCCTCGAATGAGCAGTTCTTC.

This chain connects TRBV11-2 to TRBJ2-3; 10 positions agree with TRBD2. This CDR3 has 16 residues. Per the germline V gene, CDR1 is SGHAT and CDR2 is FQNNGV. V trimming: 5 bases; J trimming: 2 bases; junction bases outside the gene matches: 7. CDR3 sequence reads: CASSLVAGGPTDTQYF. CDR3 nucleotides: TGTGCCAGCAGCCTAGTAGCGGGAGGCCCCACAGATACGCAGTATTTT.

This chain uses TRBV12-3 or TRBV12-4 with TRBJ2-1; D is undetermined. Trimming took off 4 bases at V and 10 bases at J, with 14 bases between the two ends. The CDR3 loop spans 13 amino acids. Here the CDR3 reads CASSYADGGEQFF. The CDR3 DNA reads TGTGCCAGCAGTTACGCGGACGGTGGAGAGCAGTTCTTC.

This clonotype was picked up many times. The chain joins TRBV20-1 to TRBJ2-3; TRBD2 aligns across 9 bases. The CDR3 is made up of 17 amino acids. Trimming took 3 bases from V and 0 from J; bases not matched to a gene: 10. In germline, CDR1 is DFQATT, CDR2 SNEGSKA (reference sequence). The CDR3 loop is CSARLAGGPSSTDTQYF. The CDR3 DNA sequence: TGCAGTGCTAGGCTCGCGGGAGGGCCCTCCAGCACAGATACGCAGTATTTT.

This clonotype came up a few times. The rearrangement joins TRBV6-5 to TRBJ1-1; D may be TRBD1 (5 bases). The CDR3 is made up of 14 amino acids. The germline V and J ends were trimmed by 4 bases and 11 bases, with 20 bases remaining between them. Germline CDR1 MNHEY, CDR2 SVGAGI. The CDR3 bases are TGTGCCAGCAGTTTCAATCCGGGACTACAGAGGGCTTTCTTT. This sequence encodes CASSFNPGLQRAFF.

This clonotype was observed a handful of times. This chain uses TRBV18 with TRBJ2-3, with D tentatively TRBD2 (6 bases). This CDR3 spans 14 amino acids. In germline, CDR1 is KGHSH, CDR2 LQKENI. V was shortened by 6 bases and J by 2 bases, with 12 bases between the two germline ends. The DNA of the CDR3 is TGTGCCAGCTCCGGGAGTTCCCCCACAGATACGCAGTATTTT. Its translation is CASSGSSPTDTQYF. Drawing the rest from reference TRBV18 and TRBJ2-3, the complete variable domain is NAGVMQNPRHLVRRRGQEARLRCSPMKGHSHVYWYRQLPEEGLKFMVYLQKENIIDESGMPKERFSAEFPKEGPSILRIQQVVRGDSAAYFCASSGSSPTDTQYFGPGTRLTVL.

This clonotype was recorded at least ten times. This chain uses TRBV15 with TRBJ1-2; 7 bases match TRBD1. There are 13 residues in the CDR3. With V trimmed by 0 bases and J by 11 bases, 6 bases remained unmatched. CDR1 LNHNV and CDR2 YYDKDF come from the germline V gene (reference sequence). The CDR3 reads CATSRDGTVIYTF. The CDR3 DNA follows: TGTGCCACCAGCAGAGACGGGACAGTAATTTACACCTTC.

This clonotype was picked up many times. V gene TRBV5-1 combines with J gene TRBJ2-2; TRBD1 agrees at 12 bases. The germline gives CDR1 SGHRS, CDR2 YFSETQ. The length of the CDR3 is 16 residues. J lost 2 bases, V lost 4 bases, and 3 bases had no gene match. The DNA of the CDR3 is TGCGCCAGCAGCGCGGGACAGGGGGCCAACACCGGGGAGCTGTTTTTT. Translated: CASSAGQGANTGELFF.

The chain employs TRBV7-2 and TRBJ2-3; D is ambiguous. The CDR3 runs 15 residues. V was shortened by 2 bases and J by 0 bases, with 9 bases between the two germline ends. CDR1 SGHTA and CDR2 FQGNSA come from the germline V gene. As DNA, the CDR3 is TGTGCCAGCAGCTTAAGGCGGTCTAGCACAGATACGCAGTATTTT. It encodes CASSLRRSSTDTQYF. Combining the CDR3 with reference TRBV7-2 and TRBJ2-3 gives the whole variable domain GAGVSQSPSNKVTEKGKDVELRCDPISGHTALYWYRQSLGQGLEFLIYFQGNSAPDKSGLPSDRFSAERTGGSVSTLTIQRTQQEDSAVYLCASSLRRSSTDTQYFGPGTRLTVL.

This clonotype occurred many times. The V call is TRBV5-4, the J call TRBJ2-3; D is unresolved. There are 13 residues in the CDR3. Germline CDR1 is SGHNT and CDR2 is YYREEE (reference sequence). The V end was cut by 0 bases, the J end by 6 bases, with 8 bases between. The CDR3 is CASSLASADTQYF. The CDR3 DNA reads as TGTGCCAGCAGCTTGGCCAGCGCCGATACGCAGTATTTT.

At least ten counts were recorded for this clonotype. This rearrangement joins TRBV3-1 to TRBJ1-1; D not certain. V was clipped by 3 bases and J by 1 base, with 9 bases between them. Germline lookup yields CDR1 LGHDT and CDR2 YNNKEL (reference sequence). This CDR3 has 14 residues. The CDR3 loop is CASSHLTENTEAFF. DNA for the CDR3: TGTGCCAGCAGCCATCTTACAGAGAACACTGAAGCTTTCTTT.

The gene calls are TRBV29-1 and TRBJ2-7; perhaps TRBD2 as D (6 bases). This CDR3 region has 16 residues. The germline V gene encodes CDR1 SQVTM and CDR2 ANQGSEA. Between the trimmed V and J ends, which lost 3 bases and 0 bases, there was a span of 18 bases. The CDR3 loop reads CSVDVRGEDYSYEQYF. In DNA, the CDR3 is TGCAGCGTTGACGTTCGCGGGGAAGACTACTCCTACGAGCAGTACTTC.

At least ten counts were recorded for this clonotype. The CDR3, as DNA: TGTGCCGCGGAGAGCCCAGGGAAGTATGGCTACACCTTC. This gives the protein CAAESPGKYGYTF. The chain links TRBV7-9 to TRBJ1-2; possibly TRBD1 for D (5 bases). Trimming removed 11 bases from V and 5 bases from J, with 18 bases in between. CDR1 is SEHNR, CDR2 FQNEAQ, per germline (reference sequence). The CDR3 has 13 amino acids.

The chain employs TRBV4-3 and TRBJ1-5; the match to TRBD1 covers 10 bases. CDR3 length: 17 amino acids. From germline, CDR1 is LGHNA and CDR2 YSLEER. V was clipped by 0 bases and J by 2 bases; unmatched bases: 4. DNA of the CDR3: TGCGCCAGCAGCCAAGATACTGGGACAGGGGGCAATCAGCCCCAGCATTTT. It encodes CASSQDTGTGGNQPQHF.

The sample holds a few counts of this clonotype. This chain joins TRBV3-1 and TRBJ2-7, with D unclear. The CDR3 contains 12 residues. The germline gives CDR1 LGHDT, CDR2 YNNKEL (reference sequence). Trimming took 1 base from V and 1 from J, leaving 2 bases between them. The CDR3 reads CASSQASYEQYF. In DNA, the CDR3 is TGTGCCAGCAGCCAAGCGTCCTACGAGCAGTACTTC.